This section outlines one T cell receptor beta chain sequence together with its context. TCRdb reanalysed the RT-PCR reads using MiXCR and keeps one entry per CDR3 protein. Of about 9,000 distinct CDR3 sequences detected, 80% to 85% appear once; the ten largest clones hold roughly 2%. Germline CDR1 reads MGHRA; CDR2 reads YSYEKL. Trimming stripped 6 bases from V and 0 bases from J, with 12 bases between. CDR3 length equals 15 residues. The data derive from a study of yellow fever vaccine responses in identical twins. Sequenced here: T cells from blood (PBMCs), unsorted or a sorted subset (not recorded which), sampled before or after yellow fever vaccination (not recorded which). The chain recombines TRBV4-1 with TRBJ2-4, with D perhaps matching TRBD1 or TRBD2 (5 bases each). The TCR was taken from a woman younger than 30 who received the yellow fever vaccine. The CDR3 DNA reads as TGCGCCAGCAGTAGCGACGGGACAGCCAAAAACATTCAGTACTTC. This codes for CASSSDGTAKNIQYF.